This is a list of T cell receptor beta chains from one sample in a study of T cells in Graves' hyperthyroidism and ophthalmopathy. TCRdb reanalysed the multiplex PCR reads using MiXCR and keeps one entry per CDR3 protein. Of roughly 290,000 distinct CDR3 sequences listed, 17% are singletons. The material sequenced was blood. These receptors all stem from a woman aged 55-69 years with Graves' ophthalmopathy. Both conserved end residues are part of each CDR3. D genes are given only for firm matches. Clone size is not always given. Where it is, it says once, few, many or a class for expanded clones.

v_call,d_call,clone_size,j_call,cdr3_aa,cdr3_nt
TRBV28,TRBD1,many,TRBJ1-2,CASRGRTGYGYTF,TGTGCCAGCAGGGGGAGGACAGGGTATGGCTACACCTTC
TRBV24-1,TRBD1,few,TRBJ2-3,CATSETTGPRGDTQYF,TGTGCCACCAGTGAGACGACAGGGCCCCGAGGAGATACGCAGTATTTT
TRBV20-1,TRBD2,.,TRBJ2-5,CSAFRTSGATQYF,TGCAGTGCTTTTCGGACTAGCGGGGCGACCCAGTACTTC
TRBV11-2,.,many,TRBJ2-5,CASRREETQYF,TGTGCCAGCAGGAGGGAAGAGACCCAGTACTTC
TRBV7-8,TRBD1,many,TRBJ1-1,CASSFPGQAPEAFF,TGTGCCAGCAGCTTTCCGGGACAGGCTCCCGAAGCTTTCTTT
TRBV4-2,TRBD2,.,TRBJ2-5,CASSQGAAGGGAGETQYF,TGTGCCAGCAGCCAAGGGGCCGCAGGCGGGGGGGCCGGTGAGACCCAGTACTTC
TRBV27,TRBD1,many,TRBJ2-3,CASSSLRTGRRLTPGWNTQYF,TGTGCCAGCAGTTCACTAAGGACAGGGAGGAGACTGACGCCTGGCTGGAATACGCAGTATTTT
TRBV20-1,TRBD1,.,TRBJ1-4,CSAIDPLGTGGKLFF,TGCAGTGCTATAGATCCCTTAGGGACAGGTGGGAAACTGTTTTTT
TRBV12-3/TRBV12-4,.,many,TRBJ1-1,CASSRSYSNTEAFF,TGTGCCAGCAGCCGCTCCTATTCGAACACTGAAGCTTTCTTT
TRBV12-3/TRBV12-4,.,many,TRBJ1-1,CASTPRGVNTEAFF,TGTGCCAGCACCCCAAGGGGGGTGAACACTGAAGCTTTCTTT
TRBV4-3,.,few,TRBJ1-2,CASSQPTGTPRSGGYTF,TGCGCCAGCAGCCAACCTACAGGGACCCCCCGTAGCGGTGGCTACACCTTC
TRBV9,TRBD2,.,TRBJ2-6,CASSPPVGLAGASGANVLTF,TGTGCCAGCAGCCCCCCGGTGGGACTAGCGGGAGCCTCTGGGGCCAACGTCCTGACTTTC
TRBV19,TRBD1,.,TRBJ1-1,CASRDRGVTEAFF,TGTGCCAGTAGGGACAGGGGCGTCACTGAAGCTTTCTTT
TRBV2,.,many,TRBJ2-2,CASSGTGLTGELFF,TGTGCCAGCAGTGGTACGGGGCTTACCGGGGAGCTGTTTTTT
TRBV20-1,.,many,TRBJ2-3,CSASSTNTDTQYF,TGCAGTGCTAGCTCGACGAACACAGATACGCAGTATTTT
TRBV6-1,TRBD2,once,TRBJ2-1,CASKPTSGSHNEQFF,TGTGCCAGCAAACCGACTAGCGGGTCCCACAATGAGCAGTTCTTC
TRBV7-2,TRBD2,few,TRBJ2-2,CASSLVSRESGELFF,TGTGCCAGCAGCTTAGTTTCGCGGGAGTCCGGGGAGCTGTTTTTT
TRBV4-1,TRBD2,.,TRBJ2-3,CASRAKREDRTDTQYF,TGCGCCAGCCGTGCCAAGCGGGAGGACAGAACAGATACGCAGTATTTT
TRBV19,TRBD1,few,TRBJ1-1,CASSIDTGDTEAFF,TGTGCCAGTAGTATAGACACAGGGGACACTGAAGCTTTCTTT
TRBV24-1,.,many,TRBJ2-1,CATSDWDGYNEQFF,TGTGCCACCAGTGATTGGGACGGGTACAATGAGCAGTTCTTC
TRBV3-1,.,many,TRBJ1-4,CASSPRTGSEKLFF,TGTGCCAGCAGCCCACGGACGGGGAGTGAAAAACTGTTTTTT
TRBV28,.,many,TRBJ1-1,CASKGSNTEAFF,TGTGCCAGCAAGGGATCGAACACTGAAGCTTTCTTT
TRBV25-1,TRBD2,.,TRBJ2-1,CASSLTSGVPWNEQFF,TGTGCCAGCAGTTTGACTAGCGGGGTGCCTTGGAATGAGCAGTTCTTC
TRBV13,TRBD1,.,TRBJ2-3,CASSDTTGADTQYF,TGTGCCAGCAGCGATACCACAGGGGCAGATACGCAGTATTTT
TRBV4-2,TRBD2,.,TRBJ2-7,CASSPHYLAGTNSGRGSYEQYF,TGTGCCAGCAGCCCTCATTACCTTGCCGGGACTAATTCGGGACGTGGCTCCTACGAGCAGTACTTC
TRBV7-2,TRBD2,many,TRBJ2-1,CASSTVLTLLLAGGNNEQFF,TGTGCCAGCAGCACTGTTTTAACGCTACTACTAGCGGGGGGTAACAATGAGCAGTTCTTC
TRBV5-1,.,.,TRBJ1-2,CASSEPGAIGYTF,TGCGCCAGCAGCGAGCCGGGGGCGATTGGCTACACCTTC
TRBV18,TRBD1,many,TRBJ2-7,CASSPDRVREQYF,TGTGCCAGCTCACCCGACAGGGTTCGGGAGCAGTACTTC
TRBV4-1,.,many,TRBJ1-5,CASSQDETLQPQHF,TGCGCCAGCAGCCAAGACGAGACACTTCAGCCCCAGCATTTT
TRBV7-2,.,many,TRBJ2-3,CASSPRLFPNTQYF,TGTGCCAGCAGCCCCCGTCTATTCCCCAATACGCAGTATTTT
TRBV9,TRBD2,.,TRBJ2-7,CASSYGTSGDEQYF,TGTGCCAGCAGCTACGGCACTAGCGGCGACGAGCAGTACTTC
TRBV5-1,.,many,TRBJ1-1,CASSVTANTEAFF,TGCGCCAGCAGCGTGACAGCGAACACTGAAGCTTTCTTT
TRBV10-3,TRBD2,many,TRBJ2-1,CAISGLADPNEQFF,TGTGCCATCAGTGGACTAGCGGACCCTAATGAGCAGTTCTTC